This TCR beta chain was identified in a study of T cell responses to AZD1222 COVID-19 vaccine. The study's findings and limits: Reportedly, nearly half the spike-specific TCRs target unmutated variant regions. CD4 TCRs covered the whole spike, strongest at regions 160-218 and 743-854.

Assay: immunoSEQ multiplex PCR; the TCRdb copy retains only in-frame clones and omits some. The table records 150,000 to 200,000 clones, approximately 94% of them present only once. Pooling was applied to second doses at about 4 or about 12 weeks. About this clone itself: No antigen is known for it.

This TCR was sampled from an adult who received the AZD1222 COVID-19 vaccine. This material consisted of peripheral blood, taken 28 days after the second AZD1222 dose.

CDR3 bases: TGTGCCAGCAGCCTCGGGGCCGTTAACTATGGCTACACCTTC. Its translation: CASSLGAVNYGYTF. The chain is built from TRBV28 and TRBJ1-2, with TRBD1 as a possible D gene (5 bases). Trimming stripped 6 bases from V and 1 base from J, with 12 bases between. CDR1 is MDHEN, CDR2 SYDVKM, per germline. This CDR3 has 14 residues.